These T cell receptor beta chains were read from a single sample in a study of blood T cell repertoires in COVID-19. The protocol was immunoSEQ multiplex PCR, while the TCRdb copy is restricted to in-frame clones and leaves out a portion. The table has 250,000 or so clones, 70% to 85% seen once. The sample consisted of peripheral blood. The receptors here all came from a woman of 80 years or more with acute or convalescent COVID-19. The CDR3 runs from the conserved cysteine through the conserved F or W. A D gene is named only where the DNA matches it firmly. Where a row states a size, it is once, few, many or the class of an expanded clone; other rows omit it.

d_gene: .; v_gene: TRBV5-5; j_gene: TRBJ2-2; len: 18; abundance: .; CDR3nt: TGTGCCAGCAGCTTGGGGGCCAGGACGGCACGAGGGACCGGGGAGCTGTTTTTT; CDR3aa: CASSLGARTARGTGELFF
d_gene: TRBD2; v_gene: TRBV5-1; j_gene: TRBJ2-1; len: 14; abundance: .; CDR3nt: TGCGCCAGCAGCTTGGAGGGGACTAGCGGGGAGCAGTTCTTC; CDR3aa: CASSLEGTSGEQFF
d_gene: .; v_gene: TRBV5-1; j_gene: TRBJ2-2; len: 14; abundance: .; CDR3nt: TGCGCCAGCAGCTTGGACAGGGTTGGCGGGGAGCTGTTTTTT; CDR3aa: CASSLDRVGGELFF
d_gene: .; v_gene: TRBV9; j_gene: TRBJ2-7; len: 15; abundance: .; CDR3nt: TGTGCCAGCAGCGTTGGAGGGACCGCGTCGTGGGAGCAGTACTTC; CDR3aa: CASSVGGTASWEQYF
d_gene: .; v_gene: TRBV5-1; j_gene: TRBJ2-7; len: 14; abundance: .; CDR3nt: TGCGCCAGCAGCCCAGGGGGACTAGGCTACGAGCAGTACTTC; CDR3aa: CASSPGGLGYEQYF
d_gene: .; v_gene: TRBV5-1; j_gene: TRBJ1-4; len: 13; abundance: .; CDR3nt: TGCGCCAGCAGCCCTAAAGGGGGTGAAAAACTGTTTTTT; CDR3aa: CASSPKGGEKLFF
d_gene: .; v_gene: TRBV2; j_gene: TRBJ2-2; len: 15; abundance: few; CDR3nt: TGTGCCAGCAGTGTAAACGGGATCAACACCGGGGAGCTGTTTTTT; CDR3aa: CASSVNGINTGELFF
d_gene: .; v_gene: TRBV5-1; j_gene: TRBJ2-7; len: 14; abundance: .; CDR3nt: TGCGCCAGCAGCGAAGGGGACAACCGTTACGAGCAGTACTTC; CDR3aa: CASSEGDNRYEQYF
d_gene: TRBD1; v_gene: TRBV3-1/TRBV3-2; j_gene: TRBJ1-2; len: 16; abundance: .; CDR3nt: TGTGCCAGCAGCCCTGTCGGGACAGGGATTAACTATGGCTACACCTTC; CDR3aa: CASSPVGTGINYGYTF
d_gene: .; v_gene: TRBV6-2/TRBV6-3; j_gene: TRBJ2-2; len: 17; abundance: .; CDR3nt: TGTGCCAGCAGCCGACCTCAGGGACTGGTTAACACCGGGGAGCTGTTTTTT; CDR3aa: CASSRPQGLVNTGELFF
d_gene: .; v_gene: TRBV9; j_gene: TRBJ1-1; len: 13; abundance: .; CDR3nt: TGTGCCAGCAGCGAACGACAGTACACTGAAGCTTTCTTT; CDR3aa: CASSERQYTEAFF
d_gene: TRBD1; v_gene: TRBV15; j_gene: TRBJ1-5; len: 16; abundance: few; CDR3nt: TGTGCCACCAGCATGTCAACCTCAGGGGGCCGACAGCCCCAGCATTTT; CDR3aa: CATSMSTSGGRQPQHF
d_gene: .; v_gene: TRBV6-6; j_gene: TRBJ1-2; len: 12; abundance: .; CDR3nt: TGTGCCATCTCACCCGGTCTTTATGGCTACACCTTC; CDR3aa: CAISPGLYGYTF
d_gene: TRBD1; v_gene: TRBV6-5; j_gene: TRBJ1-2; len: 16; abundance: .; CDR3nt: TGTGCCAGCAGTTACATACGGACAGGGGGTAACTATGGCTACACCTTC; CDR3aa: CASSYIRTGGNYGYTF
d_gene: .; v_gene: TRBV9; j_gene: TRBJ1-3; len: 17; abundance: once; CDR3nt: TGTGCCAGCAGCCTACGGGGGGACACGAGCTCTGGAAACACCATATATTTT; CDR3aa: CASSLRGDTSSGNTIYF
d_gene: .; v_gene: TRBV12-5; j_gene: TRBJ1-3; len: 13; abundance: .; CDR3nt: TGTGCTAGTGGGGACAGTAGCGGAAACACCATATATTTT; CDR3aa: CASGDSSGNTIYF
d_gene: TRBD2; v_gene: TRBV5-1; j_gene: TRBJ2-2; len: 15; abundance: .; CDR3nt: TGCGCCAGCAGATTAGCGGGAGGGAACACCGGGGAGCTGTTTTTT; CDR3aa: CASRLAGGNTGELFF
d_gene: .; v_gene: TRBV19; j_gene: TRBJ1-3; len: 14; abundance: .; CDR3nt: TGTGCCAGTTGGACTTCTAGCTCTGGAAACACCATATATTTT; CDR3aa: CASWTSSSGNTIYF
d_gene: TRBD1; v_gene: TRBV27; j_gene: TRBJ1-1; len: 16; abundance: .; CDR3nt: TGTGCCAGCAGCCCTCAGGGGGGCAGGGTGAACACTGAAGCTTTCTTT; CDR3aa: CASSPQGGRVNTEAFF
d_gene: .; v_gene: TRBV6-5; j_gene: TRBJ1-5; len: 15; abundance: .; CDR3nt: TGTGCCAGCAGTAAACAGGTAAATAGCAATCAGCCCCAGCATTTT; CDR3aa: CASSKQVNSNQPQHF
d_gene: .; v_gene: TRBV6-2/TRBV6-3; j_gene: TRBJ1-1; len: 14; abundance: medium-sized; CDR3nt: TGTGCCAGCAGTGGGAGGGGTATGAGGACTGAAGCTTTCTTT; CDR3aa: CASSGRGMRTEAFF
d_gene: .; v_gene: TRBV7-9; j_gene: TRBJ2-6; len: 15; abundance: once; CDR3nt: TGTGCCAGCAGCTTATGGGGCGCTGGGGCCAACGTCCTGACTTTC; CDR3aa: CASSLWGAGANVLTF
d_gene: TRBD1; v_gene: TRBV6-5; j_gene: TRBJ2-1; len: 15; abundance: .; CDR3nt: TGTGCCAGCAGCAGCCGGGACAGGGGGCGCGGTGAGCAGTTCTTC; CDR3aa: CASSSRDRGRGEQFF
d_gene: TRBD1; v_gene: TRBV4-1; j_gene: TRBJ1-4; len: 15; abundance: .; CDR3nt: TGCGCCAGCAGCCTATCAGGGGGCTCGGGAGAAAAACTGTTTTTT; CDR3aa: CASSLSGGSGEKLFF
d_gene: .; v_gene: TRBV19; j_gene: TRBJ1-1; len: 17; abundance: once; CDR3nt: TGTGCCAGTAGTATAGATTTACAGGGATCTCGGAACACTGAAGCTTTCTTT; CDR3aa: CASSIDLQGSRNTEAFF
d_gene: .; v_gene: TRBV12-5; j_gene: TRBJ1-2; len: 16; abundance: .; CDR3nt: TGTGCTAGTGGTTTGGCCCCACAGGCTTTGAACTATGGCTACACCTTC; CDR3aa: CASGLAPQALNYGYTF
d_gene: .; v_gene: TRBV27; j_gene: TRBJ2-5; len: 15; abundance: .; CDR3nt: TGTGCCAGCAGTTTAAACCCCTCTAGGCAAGAGACCCAGTACTTC; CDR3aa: CASSLNPSRQETQYF
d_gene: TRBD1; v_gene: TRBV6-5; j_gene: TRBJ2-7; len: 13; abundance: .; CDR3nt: TGTGCCAGCAGCCGGGACAGACACTACGAGCAGTACTTC; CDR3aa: CASSRDRHYEQYF
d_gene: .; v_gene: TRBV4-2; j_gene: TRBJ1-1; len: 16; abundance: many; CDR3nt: TGTGCCAGCAGCCAAGATTCGGACAGTAGGAACACTGAAGCTTTCTTT; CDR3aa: CASSQDSDSRNTEAFF
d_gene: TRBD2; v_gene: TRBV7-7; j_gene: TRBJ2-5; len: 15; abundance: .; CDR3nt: TGTGCCAGCAGCGCGGGACTAGCGGGGGTGGAGACCCAGTACTTC; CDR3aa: CASSAGLAGVETQYF
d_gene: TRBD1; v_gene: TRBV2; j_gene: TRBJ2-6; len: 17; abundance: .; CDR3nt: TGTGCCAGCAGTCCGGGACAGGGATCAGGTGGGGCCAACGTCCTGACTTTC; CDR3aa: CASSPGQGSGGANVLTF
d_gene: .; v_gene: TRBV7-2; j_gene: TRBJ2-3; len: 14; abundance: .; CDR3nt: TGTGCCAGCAGCTTTTCCCTAGGCACAGATACGCAGTATTTT; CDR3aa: CASSFSLGTDTQYF
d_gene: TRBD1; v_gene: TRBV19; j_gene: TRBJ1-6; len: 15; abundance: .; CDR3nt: TGTGCCAGTAGTACGCTCCAGGGGGATAATTCACCCCTCCACTTT; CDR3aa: CASSTLQGDNSPLHF
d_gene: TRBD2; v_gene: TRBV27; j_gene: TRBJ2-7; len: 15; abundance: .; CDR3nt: TGTGCCAGCAGTACCCTCTGGGCGGGGGAAAGCGAGCAGTACTTC; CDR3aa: CASSTLWAGESEQYF
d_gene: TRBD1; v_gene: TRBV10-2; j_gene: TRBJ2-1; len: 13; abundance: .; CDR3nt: TGCGCCAGCAGTGAGCCAGGGGGTGGTGAGCAGTTCTTC; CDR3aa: CASSEPGGGEQFF
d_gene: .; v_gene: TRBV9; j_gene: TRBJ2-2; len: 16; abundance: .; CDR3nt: TGTGCCAGCAGCTTAGAACAGTTACTGAACACCGGGGAGCTGTTTTTT; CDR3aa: CASSLEQLLNTGELFF
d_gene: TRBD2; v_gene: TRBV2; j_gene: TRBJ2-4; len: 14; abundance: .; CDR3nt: TGTGCCAGCAGGGGGAGCGGGAGTGCAAACATTCAGTACTTC; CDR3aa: CASRGSGSANIQYF
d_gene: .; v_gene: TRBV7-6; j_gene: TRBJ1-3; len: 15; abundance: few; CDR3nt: TGTGCCAGCAGCTTATCGCCCAGCTCTGGAAACACCATATATTTT; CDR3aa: CASSLSPSSGNTIYF
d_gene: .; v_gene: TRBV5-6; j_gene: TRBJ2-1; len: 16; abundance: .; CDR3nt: TGTGCCAGCAGCCGGACAACGAAGAGCTCCTACAATGAGCAGTTCTTC; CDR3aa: CASSRTTKSSYNEQFF
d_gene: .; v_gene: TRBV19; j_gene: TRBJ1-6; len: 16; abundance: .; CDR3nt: TGTGCCAGTAGTTTCACCGGGACATCGGTTAATTCACCCCTCCACTTT; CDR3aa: CASSFTGTSVNSPLHF
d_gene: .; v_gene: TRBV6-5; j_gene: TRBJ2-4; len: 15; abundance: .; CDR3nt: TGTGCCAGCAGTCTCGGGGGGCCAGCCAAAAACATTCAGTACTTC; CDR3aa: CASSLGGPAKNIQYF
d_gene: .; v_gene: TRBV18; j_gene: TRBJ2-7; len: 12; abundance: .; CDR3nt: TGTGCCAGCTCTCTAAGCTCCTACGAGCAGTACTTC; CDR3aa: CASSLSSYEQYF
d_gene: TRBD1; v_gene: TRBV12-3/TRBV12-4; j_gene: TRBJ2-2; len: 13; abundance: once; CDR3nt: TGTGCCAGCAGGGGACAGGGTGGCGGGGAGCTGTTTTTT; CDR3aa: CASRGQGGGELFF
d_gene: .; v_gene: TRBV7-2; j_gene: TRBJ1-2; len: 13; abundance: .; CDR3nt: TGTGCCAGCAGCTTAGAGCGAAACTATGGCTACACCTTC; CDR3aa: CASSLERNYGYTF